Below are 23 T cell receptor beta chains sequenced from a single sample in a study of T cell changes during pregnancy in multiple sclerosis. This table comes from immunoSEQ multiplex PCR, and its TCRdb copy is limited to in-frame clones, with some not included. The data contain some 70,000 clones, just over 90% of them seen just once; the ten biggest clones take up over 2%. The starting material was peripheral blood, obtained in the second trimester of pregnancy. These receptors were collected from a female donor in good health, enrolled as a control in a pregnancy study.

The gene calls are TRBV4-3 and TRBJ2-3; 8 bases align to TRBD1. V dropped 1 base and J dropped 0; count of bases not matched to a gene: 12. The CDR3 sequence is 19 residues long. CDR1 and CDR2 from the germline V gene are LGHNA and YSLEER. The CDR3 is CASSQAWRQGLISTDTQYF. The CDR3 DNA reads TGCGCCAGCAGCCAAGCCTGGAGACAGGGGCTAATTAGCACAGATACGCAGTATTTT.

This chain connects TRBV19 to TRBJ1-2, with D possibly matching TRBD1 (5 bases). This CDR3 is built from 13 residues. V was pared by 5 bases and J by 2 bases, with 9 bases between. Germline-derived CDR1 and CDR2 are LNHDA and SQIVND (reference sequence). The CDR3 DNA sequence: TGTGCCAGTAGTGCACAGGAGAACTATGGCTACACCTTC. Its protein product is CASSAQENYGYTF.

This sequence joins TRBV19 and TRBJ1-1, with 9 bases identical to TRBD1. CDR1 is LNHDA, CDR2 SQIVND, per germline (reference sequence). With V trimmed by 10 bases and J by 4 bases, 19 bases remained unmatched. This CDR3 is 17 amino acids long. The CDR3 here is CATKAGATGGRGTEAFF. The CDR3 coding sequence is TGTGCCACTAAAGCTGGGGCTACAGGGGGCAGGGGCACTGAAGCTTTCTTT.

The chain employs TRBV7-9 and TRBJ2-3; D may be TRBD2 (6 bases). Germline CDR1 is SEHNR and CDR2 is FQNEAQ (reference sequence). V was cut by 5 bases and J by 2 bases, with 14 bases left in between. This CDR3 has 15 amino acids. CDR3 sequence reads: CASSPPGLHTDTQYF. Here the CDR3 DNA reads TGTGCCAGCAGCCCTCCGGGACTCCACACAGATACGCAGTATTTT. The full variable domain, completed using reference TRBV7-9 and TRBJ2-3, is DTGVSQNPRHKITKRGQNVTFRCDPISEHNRLYWYRQTLGQGPEFLTYFQNEAQLEKSRLLSDRFSAERPKGSFSTLEIQRTEQGDSAMYLCASSPPGLHTDTQYFGPGTRLTVL.

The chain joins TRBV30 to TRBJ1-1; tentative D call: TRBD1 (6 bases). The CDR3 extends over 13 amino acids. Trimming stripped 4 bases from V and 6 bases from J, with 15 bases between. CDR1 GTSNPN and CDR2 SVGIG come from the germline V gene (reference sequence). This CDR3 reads CAWNFQGLSEAFF. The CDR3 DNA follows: TGTGCCTGGAATTTTCAGGGGTTGTCTGAAGCTTTCTTT.

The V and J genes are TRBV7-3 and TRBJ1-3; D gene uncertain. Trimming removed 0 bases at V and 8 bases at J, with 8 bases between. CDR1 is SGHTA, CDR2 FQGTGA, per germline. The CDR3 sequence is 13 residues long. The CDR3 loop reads CASSLTSVDTIYF. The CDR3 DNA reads TGTGCCAGCAGCTTAACATCAGTGGACACCATATATTTT.

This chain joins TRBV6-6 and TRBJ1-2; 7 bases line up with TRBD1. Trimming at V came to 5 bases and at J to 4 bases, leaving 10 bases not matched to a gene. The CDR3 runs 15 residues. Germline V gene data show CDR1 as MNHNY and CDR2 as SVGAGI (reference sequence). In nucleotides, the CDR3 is TGTGCCAGCAGTAACGGACAGGTCGCCAGCTATGGCTACACCTTC. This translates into CASSNGQVASYGYTF.

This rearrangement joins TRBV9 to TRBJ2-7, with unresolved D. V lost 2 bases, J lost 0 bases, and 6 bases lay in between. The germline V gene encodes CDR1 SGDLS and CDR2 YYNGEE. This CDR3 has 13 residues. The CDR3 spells CASSVPGSYEQYF. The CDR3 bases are TGTGCCAGCAGCGTGCCGGGCTCCTACGAGCAGTACTTC.

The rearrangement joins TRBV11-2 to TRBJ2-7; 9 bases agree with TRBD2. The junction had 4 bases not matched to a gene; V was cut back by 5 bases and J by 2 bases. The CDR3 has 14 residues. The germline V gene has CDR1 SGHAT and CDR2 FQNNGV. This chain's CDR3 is CASSLSGGTYEQYF. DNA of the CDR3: TGTGCCAGCAGCCTTAGCGGGGGAACCTACGAGCAGTACTTC.

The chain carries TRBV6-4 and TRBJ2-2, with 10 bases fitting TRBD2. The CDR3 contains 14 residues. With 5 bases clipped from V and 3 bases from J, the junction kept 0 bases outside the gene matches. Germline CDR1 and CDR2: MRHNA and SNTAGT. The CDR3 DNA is TGTGCCAGCAGTAGCGGGGGGGACACCGGGGAGCTGTTTTTT. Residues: CASSSGGDTGELFF.

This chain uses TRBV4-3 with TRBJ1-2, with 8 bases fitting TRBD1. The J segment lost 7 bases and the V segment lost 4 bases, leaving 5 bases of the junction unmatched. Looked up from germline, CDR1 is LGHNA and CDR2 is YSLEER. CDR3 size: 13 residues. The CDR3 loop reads CASSPDRASGYTF. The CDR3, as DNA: TGCGCCAGCAGCCCGGACAGGGCCTCTGGCTACACCTTC.

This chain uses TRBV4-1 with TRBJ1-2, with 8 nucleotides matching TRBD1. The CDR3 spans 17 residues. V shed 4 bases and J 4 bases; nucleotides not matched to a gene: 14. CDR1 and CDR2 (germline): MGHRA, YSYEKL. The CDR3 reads CASSPGQGARWGYGYTF. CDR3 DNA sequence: TGCGCCAGCAGCCCTGGGCAGGGGGCTAGGTGGGGCTATGGCTACACCTTC.

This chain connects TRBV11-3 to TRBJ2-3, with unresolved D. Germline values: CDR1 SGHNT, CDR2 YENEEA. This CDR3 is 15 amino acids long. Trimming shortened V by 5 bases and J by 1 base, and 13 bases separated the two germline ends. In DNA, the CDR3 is TGTGCCAGCAGCCCCGACGGAGCCTGCACAGATACGCAGTATTTT. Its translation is CASSPDGACTDTQYF.

Written as DNA, the CDR3 is TGTGCCAGTACGAGGGATGGTATCTATGGCTACACCTTC. Amino acids: CASTRDGIYGYTF. This chain connects TRBV19 to TRBJ1-2; D is undetermined. The CDR3 covers 13 residues. Germline V lookup: CDR1 LNHDA, CDR2 SQIVND (reference sequence). Trimming took 7 bases from V and 4 from J, leaving 13 bases between them.

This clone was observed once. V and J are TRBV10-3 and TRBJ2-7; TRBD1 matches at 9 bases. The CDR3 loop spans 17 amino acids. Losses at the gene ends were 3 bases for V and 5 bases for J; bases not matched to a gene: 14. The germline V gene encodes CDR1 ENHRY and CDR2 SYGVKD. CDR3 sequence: CAISDDVLQGANNEQYF. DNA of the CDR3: TGTGCCATCAGTGACGACGTATTACAGGGGGCGAATAACGAGCAGTACTTC.

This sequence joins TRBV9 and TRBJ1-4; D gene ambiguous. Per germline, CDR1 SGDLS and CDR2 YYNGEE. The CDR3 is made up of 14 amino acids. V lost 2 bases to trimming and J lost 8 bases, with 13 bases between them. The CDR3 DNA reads TGTGCCAGCAGCGTTGGTCAGAACCAAGAAAAACTGTTTTTT. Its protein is CASSVGQNQEKLFF.

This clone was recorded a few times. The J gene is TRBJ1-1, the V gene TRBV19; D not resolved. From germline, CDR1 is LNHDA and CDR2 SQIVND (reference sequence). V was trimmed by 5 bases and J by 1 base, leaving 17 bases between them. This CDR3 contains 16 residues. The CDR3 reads CASSRRALGENTEAFF. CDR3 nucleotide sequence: TGTGCCAGTAGTCGGCGGGCATTAGGAGAGAACACTGAAGCTTTCTTT.

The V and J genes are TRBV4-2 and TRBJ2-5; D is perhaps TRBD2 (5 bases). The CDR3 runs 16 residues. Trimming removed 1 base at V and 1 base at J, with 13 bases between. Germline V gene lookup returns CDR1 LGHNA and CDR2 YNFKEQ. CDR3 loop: CASSQGGYRSQETQYF. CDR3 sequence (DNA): TGTGCCAGCAGCCAAGGAGGGTATCGGTCCCAAGAGACCCAGTACTTC.

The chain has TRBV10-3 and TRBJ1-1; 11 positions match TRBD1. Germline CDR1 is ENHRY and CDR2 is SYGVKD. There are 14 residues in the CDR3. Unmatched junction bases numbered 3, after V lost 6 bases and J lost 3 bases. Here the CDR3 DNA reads TGTGCCATCAGCCCGGGACAGGGGGACACTGAAGCTTTCTTT. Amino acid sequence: CAISPGQGDTEAFF.

The CDR3 loop is CASSSGGGGSSYNEQFF. CDR3 nucleotide sequence: TGTGCCAGCAGCTCCGGTGGGGGCGGTTCCTCCTACAATGAGCAGTTCTTC. The rearrangement uses TRBV7-3 and TRBJ2-1, with D possibly matching TRBD1 (6 bases). CDR1 and CDR2 from the germline V gene are SGHTA and FQGTGA. The CDR3 is 17 residues long. V was shortened by 4 bases and J by 0 bases, with 16 bases between the two germline ends.

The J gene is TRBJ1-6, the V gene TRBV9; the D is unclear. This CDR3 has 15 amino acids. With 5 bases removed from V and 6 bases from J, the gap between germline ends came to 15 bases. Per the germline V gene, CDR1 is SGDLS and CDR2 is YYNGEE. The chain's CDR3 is CASSLRGEINSPLHF. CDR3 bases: TGTGCCAGCAGTCTCCGGGGTGAAATTAATTCACCCCTCCACTTT.

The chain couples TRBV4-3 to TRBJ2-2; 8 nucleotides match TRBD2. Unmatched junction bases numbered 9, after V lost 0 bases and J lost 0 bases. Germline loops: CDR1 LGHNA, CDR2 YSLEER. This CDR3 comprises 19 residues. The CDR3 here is CASSQDPDLAGPNTGELFF. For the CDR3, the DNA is TGCGCCAGCAGCCAAGACCCCGACTTAGCGGGACCGAACACCGGGGAGCTGTTTTTT.

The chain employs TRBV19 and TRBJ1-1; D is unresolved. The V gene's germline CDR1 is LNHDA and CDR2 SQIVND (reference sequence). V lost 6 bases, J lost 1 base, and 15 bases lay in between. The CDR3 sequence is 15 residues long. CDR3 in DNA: TGTGCCAGTAGGACTTTGAGTGGTAGGAACACTGAAGCTTTCTTT. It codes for CASRTLSGRNTEAFF. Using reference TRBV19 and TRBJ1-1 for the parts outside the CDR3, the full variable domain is DGGITQSPKYLFRKEGQNVTLSCEQNLNHDAMYWYRQDPGQGLRLIYYSQIVNDFQKGDIAEGYSVSREKKESFPLTVTSAQKNPTAFYLCASRTLSGRNTEAFFGQGTRLTVV.